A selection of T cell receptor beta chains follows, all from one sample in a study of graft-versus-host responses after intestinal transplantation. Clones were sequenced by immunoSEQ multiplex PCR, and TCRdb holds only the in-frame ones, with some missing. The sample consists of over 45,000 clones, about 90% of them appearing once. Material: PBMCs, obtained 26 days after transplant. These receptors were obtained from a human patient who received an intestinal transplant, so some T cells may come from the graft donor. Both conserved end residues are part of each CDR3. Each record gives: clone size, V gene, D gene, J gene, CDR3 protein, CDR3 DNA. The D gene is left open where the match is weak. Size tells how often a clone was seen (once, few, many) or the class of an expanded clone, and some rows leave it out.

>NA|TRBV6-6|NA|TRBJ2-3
CASSGPAGGNTDTQYF
TGTGCCAGCAGTGGGCCCGCCGGGGGAAACACAGATACGCAGTATTTT
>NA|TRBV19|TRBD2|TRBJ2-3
CASSGPGLAGGPDTQYF
TGTGCCAGTAGCGGACCCGGACTAGCGGGGGGGCCTGATACGCAGTATTTT
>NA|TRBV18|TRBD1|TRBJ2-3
CASSLSGGSTDTQYF
TGTGCCAGCTCACTTTCAGGGGGCTCCACAGATACGCAGTATTTT
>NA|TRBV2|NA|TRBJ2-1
CASSRLGGSNEQFF
TGTGCCAGCAGCCGCCTTGGTGGGAGCAATGAGCAGTTCTTC
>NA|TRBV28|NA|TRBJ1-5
CASREGEYSNQPQHF
TGTGCCAGCAGGGAAGGGGAATATAGCAATCAGCCCCAGCATTTT
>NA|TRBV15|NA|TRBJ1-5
CATSRGTPDSNQPQHF
TGTGCCACCAGCAGAGGGACACCGGATAGCAATCAGCCCCAGCATTTT
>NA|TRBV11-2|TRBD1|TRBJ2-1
CASTRTTGGYNEQFF
TGTGCCAGCACCCGAACAACAGGGGGATACAATGAGCAGTTCTTC
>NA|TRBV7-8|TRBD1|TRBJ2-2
CASSLGTATGGELFF
TGTGCCAGCAGCCTCGGGACAGCAACAGGCGGGGAGCTGTTTTTT
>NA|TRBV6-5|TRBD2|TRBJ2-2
CAIGTSGGAVGELFF
TGTGCTATAGGGACTAGCGGGGGGGCCGTCGGGGAGCTGTTTTTT
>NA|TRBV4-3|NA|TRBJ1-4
CASSPGRGSEKLFF
TGCGCCAGCAGCCCCGGGCGGGGGAGCGAAAAACTGTTTTTT
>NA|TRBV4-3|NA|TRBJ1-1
CASNTGVGEAFF
TGCGCCAGCAACACGGGGGTTGGTGAAGCTTTCTTT
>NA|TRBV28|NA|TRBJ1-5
CASTQVRTNQPQHF
TGTGCCAGCACCCAGGTACGGACAAATCAGCCCCAGCATTTT
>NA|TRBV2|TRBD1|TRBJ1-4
CASGQGTSATNEKLFF
TGTGCCAGCGGACAGGGTACGTCCGCAACTAATGAAAAACTGTTTTTT
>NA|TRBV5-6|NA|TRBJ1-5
CASSLGRGNQPQHF
TGTGCCAGCAGCTTAGGTCGGGGCAATCAGCCCCAGCATTTT
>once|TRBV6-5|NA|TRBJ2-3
CASSGGPGDTQYF
TGTGCCAGCAGCGGAGGGCCCGGAGATACGCAGTATTTT
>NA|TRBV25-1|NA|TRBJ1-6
CASSDGLLVSPLHF
TGTGCCAGCAGTGACGGACTTCTCGTTTCACCCCTCCACTTT
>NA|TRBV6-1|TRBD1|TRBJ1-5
CASSEAPGQGSQPQHF
TGTGCCAGCAGTGAGGCTCCGGGACAGGGTTCTCAGCCCCAGCATTTT
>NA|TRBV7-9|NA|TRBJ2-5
CASSLSGAEWETQYF
TGTGCCAGCAGCTTATCAGGTGCCGAGTGGGAGACCCAGTACTTC
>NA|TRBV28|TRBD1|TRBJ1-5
CASTSGQGGRDQPQHF
TGTGCCAGCACCTCAGGACAGGGCGGAAGGGATCAGCCCCAGCATTTT
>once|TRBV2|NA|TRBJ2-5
CASSVRLYQETQYF
TGTGCCAGCAGTGTTCGACTGTACCAAGAGACCCAGTACTTC
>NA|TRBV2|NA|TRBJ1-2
CASGFRAGDYGYTF
TGTGCCAGCGGTTTCAGGGCGGGGGACTATGGCTACACCTTC
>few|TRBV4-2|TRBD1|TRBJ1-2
CASSQDAGTGTFYGYTF
TGTGCCAGCAGCCAAGACGCGGGGACAGGGACGTTTTATGGCTACACCTTC
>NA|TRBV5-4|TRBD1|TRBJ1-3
CASSFGKGSRGRAGNTIYF
TGTGCCAGCAGCTTTGGAAAGGGATCGAGGGGGCGTGCGGGAAACACCATATATTTT
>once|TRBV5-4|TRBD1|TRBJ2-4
CASSWAGTGLNIQYF
TGTGCCAGCAGCTGGGCAGGGACAGGGTTAAACATTCAGTACTTC
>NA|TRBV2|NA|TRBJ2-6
CASFDTGASGANVLTF
TGTGCCAGCTTCGATACAGGAGCCTCTGGGGCCAACGTCCTGACTTTC
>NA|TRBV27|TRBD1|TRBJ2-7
CASSWGQGSYEQYF
TGTGCCAGCAGTTGGGGACAGGGGTCCTACGAGCAGTACTTC
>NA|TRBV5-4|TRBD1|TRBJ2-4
CASSSDRVVNIQYF
TGTGCCAGCAGCTCGGACAGGGTGGTGAACATTCAGTACTTC
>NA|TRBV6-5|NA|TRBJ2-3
CASSYSAYTDTQYF
TGTGCCAGCAGTTACTCAGCCTACACAGATACGCAGTATTTT
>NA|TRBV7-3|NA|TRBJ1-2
CASSSGEGYTF
TGTGCCAGCAGTTCAGGGGAAGGCTACACCTTC
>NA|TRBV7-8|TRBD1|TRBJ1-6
CASSRGDREGSPLHF
TGTGCCAGCAGCCGGGGGGACAGGGAGGGTTCACCCCTCCACTTT
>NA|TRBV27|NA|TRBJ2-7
CASSPRAFYEQYF
TGTGCCAGCAGCCCGCGGGCCTTCTACGAGCAGTACTTC